Sequencing of this T cell receptor (beta chain) was carried out in a study of CD4 T cells in relation to SARS-CoV-2 and coronaviruses (dated by TCRdb to about 2021). Regarding the complete study: The ViraFEST assay cultured PBMCs with antigen for around nine days, then sequenced TCR beta CDR3s to find antigen-specific clonal expansions. For other donors in the study, expansion assays were sequenced with a different, Illumina-based TCR-beta assay. An HIV-1 Nef peptide pool or a culture without peptide was used as the negative reference condition. HLA restriction was mapped for shared crossreactive spike epitopes using patient-derived lymphoblastoid cell lines. Samples from three pre-COVID donors and the naive versus memory experiments were sequenced with the Adaptive Biotechnologies TCR-sequencing kit; other data were Illumina-based. At the level of individual TCR clonotypes, the study evaluated whether memory CD4+ T cells crossreact between the spike proteins of SARS-CoV-2 and those of common cold coronaviruses. Overall study results and their limits: The study was constrained by small numbers of patients and of tested TCRs. Because no donor provided both pre-pandemic and post-infection samples, tracing the source of pre-existing responses was limited. Significantly weaker SARS-CoV-2-driven expansion was shown by crossreactive clones than by monoreactive clones, consistent with antigenic imprinting. Memory CD4+ clonotypes crossrecognizing SARS-CoV-2 and at least one common cold coronavirus spike were found in roughly three fifths of donors. Since the crossreactivity analysis centred on spike protein, crossreactivity against other viral proteins was not assessed.

The library was generated by the immunoSEQ multiplex PCR assay. The paper's processing steps were these. Preprocessing removed nonproductive sequences and CDR3s not starting with C, not ending with F or W, or shorter than 7 amino acids. The MANAFEST web app was used to call antigen-specific clonotypes on the basis of expansion compared with the reference and with other culture wells. To be counted as positive, a clone had to show significant expansion compared with the reference culture, at an FDR below 0.05, in 2 of 3 replicate wells. For a clone to be considered positive, significant expansion relative to all other tandem wells and an odds ratio above 5 were also required. Pairwise Levenshtein distance, computed with the stringdist R package after three terminal residues were trimmed from each end, was used as the measure of CDR3 homology. This is the immuneACCESS table as TCRdb keeps it, with only in-frame sequences that have V and J called. A part of the clones is gone; compared with another copy, unresolved V genes explain less than half, and the rest is unexplained. V and J calls and clone size come straight from that table; D and trimming were deduced from the DNA. Counted in this sample were approximately 20,000 clones; 75% to 85% of them appeared once. The ten most abundant clones make up over 8.5% of the sample.

The germline V gene yields SGHTA for CDR1 and FQGNSA for CDR2. Taken from cysteine to phenylalanine, the CDR3 has 14 residues. The entry retains the CDR3 DNA only, 42 bases that are in frame from base 1. Deletion took 5 bases off V and 2 bases off J, with a span of 11 bases between the germline ends. About this clone itself: There is no known antigen for this receptor. One base away there is no much larger clone; base qualities are not given.

CD4+ T cells from unexposed donors were collected before the COVID-19 pandemic (2011-2018). After around 11 days of culture, CD4+ T cells were isolated with the EasySep CD4+ T cell isolation kit. As far as cell numbers permitted, CD4+ T cells from unexposed donors were tested for reactivity against SARS-CoV-2 S and N as well as four spike pools from common cold coronaviruses. Approximately 2 million PBMCs per well were cultured in IMDM with approximately 5% human AB serum and around 10 IU/ml IL-2. Half of the culture medium was replaced with fresh IL-2-containing medium on days 3 and 7. In general, every peptide culture condition was set up in three replicate wells. The leukapheresis product used for the unexposed donors was purchased from a commercial source. PBMCs were isolated from leukapheresis product or whole blood by Ficoll-Paque PLUS gradient centrifugation. PBMCs were either cryopreserved at -140 degrees C or used fresh in the expansion assay. The QIAamp Micro DNA Kit was used to extract genomic DNA from the CD4+ T cells.

This receptor was identified in a human donor in good health. Sequenced material: CD4+ T cells from PBMCs, cultured in vitro. The chain was built from TRBV7-2 and TRBJ2-3; the D gene is possibly TRBD1, with 5 bases matching. The CDR3 in this case is CASSLGHNTDTQYF. In nucleotide form, the sequence is TGTGCCAGCAGCCTAGGACATAACACAGATACGCAGTATTTT.